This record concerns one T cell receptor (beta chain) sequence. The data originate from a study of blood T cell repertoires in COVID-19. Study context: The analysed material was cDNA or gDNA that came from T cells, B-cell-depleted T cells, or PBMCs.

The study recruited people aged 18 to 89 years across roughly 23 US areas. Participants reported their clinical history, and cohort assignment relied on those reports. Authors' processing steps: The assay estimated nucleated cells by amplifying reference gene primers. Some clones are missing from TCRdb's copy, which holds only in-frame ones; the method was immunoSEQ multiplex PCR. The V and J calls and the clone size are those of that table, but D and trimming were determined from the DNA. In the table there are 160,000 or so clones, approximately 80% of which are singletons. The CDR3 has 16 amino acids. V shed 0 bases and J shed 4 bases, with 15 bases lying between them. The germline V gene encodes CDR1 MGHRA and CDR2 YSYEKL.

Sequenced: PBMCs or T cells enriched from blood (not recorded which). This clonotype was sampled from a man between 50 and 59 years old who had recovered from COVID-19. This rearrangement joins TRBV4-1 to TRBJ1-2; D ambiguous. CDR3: CASSQDWAGLTYGYTF. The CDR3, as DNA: TGCGCCAGCAGCCAAGATTGGGCAGGACTCACCTATGGCTACACCTTC.